A single sample gave rise to the 30 T cell receptor beta chains below, sequenced in a study of cytomegalovirus exposure and HLA in healthy donors (TCRdb year 2017). Libraries were constructed by the immunoSEQ multiplex PCR assay. For the multiplex PCR, a mixture combining 60 forward primers for TCR Vbeta segments and 13 reverse primers for TCR Jbeta segments was used. Not all clones reach the TCRdb copy of this immuneACCESS table, which keeps in-frame sequences only. Checked studies attribute under half of the gap to unresolved V genes and leave the rest unexplained. The sample table holds 150,000 to 250,000 clones, of which roughly 85% were seen once. 2% to 2.5% of the sample lies in the top ten. The material sequenced was PBMCs. The receptors originated from a woman in her forties or fifties in good health and CMV-seronegative.

This clone was counted a few times. V is TRBV4-3 and J is TRBJ2-1; 10 bases are shared with TRBD2. V shed 1 base and J 9 bases; nucleotides not matched to a gene: 15. The length of the CDR3 is 18 residues. The V gene's germline CDR1 is LGHNA and CDR2 YSLEER. This CDR3 reads CASSQASPGLALPGEQFF. The CDR3 DNA reads TGCGCCAGCAGCCAAGCCTCCCCGGGACTAGCGCTGCCAGGTGAGCAGTTCTTC.

The rearrangement uses TRBV5-3 and TRBJ2-5; no clear D gene. TRBV5-3 has ORF status, its function being uncertain. The CDR3 runs 11 residues. The V and J ends lost 4 bases and 6 bases respectively, with 7 bases between them. CDR3 nucleotides: TGTGCCAGAAGCCCGAACAAGACCCAGTACTTC. This sequence encodes CARSPNKTQYF.

This sequence joins TRBV18 and TRBJ2-2, with 8 positions matching TRBD2. This CDR3 comprises 16 residues. Germline V CDR1 and CDR2: KGHSH, LQKENI. The trim removed 0 bases at V and 4 bases at J, leaving 4 bases unmatched. CDR3 in amino acids: CASSPPTAGGTGELFF. The CDR3 DNA reads as TGTGCCAGCTCACCACCGACGGCGGGAGGCACCGGGGAGCTGTTTTTT.

The chain recombines TRBV11-2 with TRBJ2-7; D may be TRBD2 (5 bases). This CDR3 contains 14 residues. From germline, CDR1 is SGHAT and CDR2 FQNNGV. The V end lost 4 bases, the J end lost 3 bases, and 13 bases lay between the germline ends. The CDR3 nucleotides are TGTGCCAGCAGCTCAGACGCCGCGGGCTACGAGCAGTACTTC. Its translation is CASSSDAAGYEQYF.

V gene TRBV4-1 combines with J gene TRBJ2-3, with TRBD1 matching 8 bases. V lost 5 bases to trimming and J lost 0 bases; unmatched junction nucleotides: 10. Per the germline V gene, CDR1 is MGHRA and CDR2 is YSYEKL. CDR3 size: 17 residues. The CDR3 sequence is CASSRQGLTTSTDTQYF. For the CDR3, the DNA is TGCGCCAGCAGCAGACAGGGGTTGACAACTAGCACAGATACGCAGTATTTT.

The chain couples TRBV28 to TRBJ1-5; the match to TRBD1 covers 7 bases. V was pared by 6 bases and J by 6 bases, with 11 bases of the junction left unmatched. CDR1 is MDHEN, CDR2 SYDVKM, per germline. This CDR3 comprises 15 residues. The CDR3 is CASSPTGWVSQPQHF. The DNA for the CDR3 is TGTGCCAGCAGCCCGACAGGGTGGGTCAGTCAGCCCCAGCATTTT.

This clone was picked up one time. The chain recombines TRBV5-1 with TRBJ2-1, with 9 bases aligning to TRBD2. Germline values: CDR1 SGHRS, CDR2 YFSETQ. V shed 4 bases, J shed 3 bases, and the junction held 8 bases outside the gene matches. The CDR3 loop spans 16 amino acids. The DNA of the CDR3 is TGCGCCAGCAGCCCTAGTTCTAGCGGGATCTACAATGAGCAGTTCTTC. The encoded protein is CASSPSSSGIYNEQFF.

The chain recombines TRBV7-8 with TRBJ1-1; maybe TRBD1 (5 bases). CDR3 length: 14 amino acids. The germline V and J ends were trimmed by 3 bases and 4 bases, with 12 bases remaining between them. Germline V CDR1 and CDR2: SGHVS, FQNEAQ. CDR3 sequence reads: CASSFRGRGTEAFF. The CDR3 DNA follows: TGTGCCAGCAGCTTCCGTGGGAGGGGCACTGAAGCTTTCTTT. Variable domain in full (rest from reference TRBV7-8 and TRBJ1-1): GAGVSQSPRYKVAKRGQDVALRCDPISGHVSLFWYQQALGQGPEFLTYFQNEAQLDKSGLPSDRFFAERPEGSVSTLKIQRTQQEDSAVYLCASSFRGRGTEAFFGQGTRLTVV.

The chain recombines TRBV15 with TRBJ2-1; 7 nucleotides match TRBD1. The CDR3 is 15 residues long. In germline, CDR1 is LNHNV, CDR2 YYDKDF (reference sequence). V shed 4 bases and J 5 bases; nucleotides not matched to a gene: 8. The CDR3 DNA sequence: TGTGCCACCAGCACCCTCTCTACAGGGGACAATGAGCAGTTCTTC. It translates to CATSTLSTGDNEQFF.

The rearrangement links TRBV5-6 to TRBJ2-1; 8 nucleotides align to TRBD2. The CDR3 is 15 amino acids. Germline V gene data show CDR1 as SGHDT and CDR2 as YYEEEE. The trim removed 4 bases at V and 4 bases at J, leaving 7 bases unmatched. CDR3 nucleotide sequence: TGTGCCAGCAGCCCCCCCGGGAGGGTATACAATGAGCAGTTCTTC. As protein: CASSPPGRVYNEQFF.

The rearrangement links TRBV5-1 to TRBJ2-7; D unclear. Trimming pared 0 bases from V and 3 bases from J, leaving 7 bases between. Germline V gene lookup returns CDR1 SGHRS and CDR2 YFSETQ. CDR3 length: 13 amino acids. The CDR3 DNA reads as TGCGCCAGCAGCTTGGGGCCCGACTACGAGCAGTACTTC. This gives the protein CASSLGPDYEQYF. The full variable domain, in which reference TRBV5-1 and TRBJ2-7 provide the parts outside the CDR3, is KAGVTQTPRYLIKTRGQQVTLSCSPISGHRSVSWYQQTPGQGLQFLFEYFSETQRNKGNFPGRFSGRQFSNSRSEMNVSTLELGDSALYLCASSLGPDYEQYFGPGTRLTVT.

The gene calls are TRBV4-3 and TRBJ2-1, with 7 bases aligning to TRBD2. The CDR3 contains 17 residues. Germline V gene sequence: CDR1 LGHNA, CDR2 YSLEER. V shed 1 base, J shed 5 bases, and the junction held 11 bases outside the gene matches. CDR3 amino acids: CASSQVLGLAANNEQFF. CDR3 in DNA: TGCGCCAGCAGCCAAGTCCTAGGGCTAGCGGCAAACAATGAGCAGTTCTTC.

V and J are TRBV28 and TRBJ2-5; 7 nucleotides agree with TRBD1. Judging by the DNA end, TRBJ2-7 fits better; the J call may be wrong. CDR1 and CDR2 (germline): MDHEN, SYDVKM. The CDR3 is made up of 12 amino acids. CDR3 residues: CASRVTGYEQYF. CDR3 coding DNA: TGTGCCAGCAGGGTGACAGGGTACGAGCAGTACTTC.

The chain joins TRBV29-1 to TRBJ2-7, with D unresolved. CDR1 is SQVTM and CDR2 is ANQGSEA in the germline V gene. Trimming stripped 2 bases from V and 6 bases from J, with 11 bases between. The CDR3 is made up of 12 amino acids. This CDR3 reads CSVESRAAEQYF. CDR3 coding DNA: TGCAGCGTTGAATCTAGAGCTGCCGAGCAGTACTTC.

The chain uses TRBV9 and TRBJ1-6; 7 positions match TRBD1. The CDR3 spans 15 residues. Germline lookup yields CDR1 SGDLS and CDR2 YYNGEE. V was pared by 0 bases and J by 10 bases, with 7 bases of the junction left unmatched. The CDR3 bases are TGTGCCAGCAGCGTAGTAGGGGGCGGAGGATCACCCCTCCACTTT. Translating it yields CASSVVGGGGSPLHF.

This chain's CDR3 is CASSPAGVNLYEQYF. In DNA form, the CDR3 reads TGTGCCAGCAGTCCTGCAGGGGTAAACCTTTACGAGCAGTACTTC. V is TRBV5-4 and J is TRBJ2-7; the D gene is possibly TRBD1 (6 bases). The germline CDR1 and CDR2 sequences are SGHNT and YYREEE (reference sequence). This CDR3 contains 15 residues. Trimming pared 5 bases from V and 4 bases from J, leaving 19 bases between.

The V and J genes are TRBV30 and TRBJ1-2; 8 positions match TRBD1. This CDR3 comprises 14 residues. Germline lookup yields CDR1 GTSNPN and CDR2 SVGIG (reference sequence). Trimming cost V 3 bases and J 4 bases; bases outside gene matches: 7. The CDR3 DNA reads as TGTGCCTGGAGACCAGGGGGCGCGGGCTATGGCTACACCTTC. Translation gives CAWRPGGAGYGYTF.

This clone was seen only a few times. V gene TRBV5-6 combines with J gene TRBJ1-3, with 7 bases fitting TRBD1. V shed 6 bases and J 4 bases; nucleotides not matched to a gene: 7. This CDR3 is built from 14 residues. Germline V gene data show CDR1 as SGHDT and CDR2 as YYEEEE. The CDR3: CASKDRLYGNTIYF. The CDR3 DNA is TGTGCCAGCAAGGACAGGCTTTACGGAAACACCATATATTTT. Full variable domain (outside the CDR3, taken from reference TRBV5-6 and TRBJ1-3): DAGVTQSPTHLIKTRGQQVTLRCSPKSGHDTVSWYQQALGQGPQFIFQYYEEEERQRGNFPDRFSGHQFPNYSSELNVNALLLGDSALYLCASKDRLYGNTIYFGEGSWLTVV.

The CDR3 coding sequence is TGTGCCAGCAGCCCTAGCGGGAGCACCTTACGAGCGGGGCAGTACTTC. Its translation: CASSPSGSTLRAGQYF. The chain carries TRBV7-2 and TRBJ2-5, with 10 positions matching TRBD2. The CDR3 has 16 amino acids. V lost 5 bases to trimming and J lost 11 bases; unmatched junction nucleotides: 17. The germline CDR1 and CDR2 sequences are SGHTA and FQGNSA.

This chain uses TRBV18 with TRBJ1-1; no clear D gene. CDR1 and CDR2 (germline): KGHSH, LQKENI. The CDR3 sequence is 15 residues long. V lost 0 bases and J 2 bases, leaving 10 bases between the germline ends. The CDR3 region has the DNA TGTGCCAGCTCACCACCGACGGGTACCAACACTGAAGCTTTCTTT. Protein product: CASSPPTGTNTEAFF.

In this sample, this clone turned up once. The chain uses TRBV5-8 and TRBJ2-7; D remains ambiguous. CDR3 length equals 13 residues. Germline V CDR1 and CDR2: SGHTS, YDEGEE. Between the trimmed V and J ends, which lost 2 bases and 7 bases, there was a span of 13 bases. CDR3 DNA: TGTGCCAGCAGCTTCGGTACGACCGGGGAGCAGTACTTC. Amino acid sequence: CASSFGTTGEQYF.

The V and J genes are TRBV6-4 and TRBJ2-1; TRBD1 matches at 7 bases. Germline V CDR1 and CDR2: MRHNA, SNTAGT. The CDR3 consists of 15 residues. The trim removed 6 bases at V and 7 bases at J, leaving 12 bases unmatched. CDR3 DNA sequence: TGTGCCAGCAGACATCCGCGGACAGGTATTAATGAGCAGTTCTTC. Translating it yields CASRHPRTGINEQFF.

This rearrangement joins TRBV2 to TRBJ2-7; weak D call: TRBD2 (6 bases). The CDR3 runs to 15 residues. V was shortened by 6 bases and J by 2 bases, with 17 bases between the two germline ends. Looked up from germline, CDR1 is SNHLY and CDR2 is FYNNEI. This CDR3 reads CASSGIQRVTYEQYF. CDR3 coding DNA: TGTGCCAGCAGCGGCATTCAGCGGGTAACCTACGAGCAGTACTTC.

The chain joins TRBV4-1 to TRBJ2-7; D uncertain. Per germline, CDR1 MGHRA and CDR2 YSYEKL. The CDR3 runs to 16 residues. V was shortened by 0 bases and J by 4 bases, with 16 bases between the two germline ends. CDR3 region: CASSQELFERYYEQYF. The CDR3 nucleotides read TGCGCCAGCAGCCAAGAGTTATTCGAGCGTTATTACGAGCAGTACTTC.

The rearrangement uses TRBV6-6 and TRBJ1-4; TRBD1 aligns across 8 bases. The germline CDR1 and CDR2 sequences are MNHNY and SVGAGI (reference sequence). The CDR3 length is 13 residues. V was clipped by 6 bases and J by 7 bases; unmatched bases: 4. The CDR3 loop reads CASSRGQGEKLFF. CDR3 sequence (DNA): TGTGCCAGCAGCCGAGGACAGGGTGAAAAACTGTTTTTT.

The chain carries TRBV27 and TRBJ2-5; the match to TRBD2 covers 7 bases. Gene TRBJ2-7 matches the end of the DNA better, so the J call may be wrong. CDR1 and CDR2 (germline): MNHEY, SMNVEV (reference sequence). CDR3 size: 14 residues. CDR3 sequence: CASSRTSDNYEQYF. For the CDR3, the DNA is TGTGCCAGCAGTCGTACTAGCGACAACTACGAGCAGTACTTC.

The chain links TRBV6-6 to TRBJ2-7, with D possibly TRBD2 on 6 matching bases. Germline lookup yields CDR1 MNHNY and CDR2 SVGAGI (reference sequence). CDR3 length: 16 residues. Between the trimmed V and J ends, which lost 6 bases and 4 bases, there was a span of 22 bases. The DNA for the CDR3 is TGTGCCAGCAGCTCGACTAGGAGGGGAGAGAATTACGAGCAGTACTTC. Residues: CASSSTRRGENYEQYF.

This clone has just one count. The rearrangement links TRBV5-6 to TRBJ1-1, with a tentative D call TRBD1 (5 bases). Germline assignment: CDR1 SGHDT and CDR2 YYEEEE. The CDR3 covers 16 residues. V was trimmed by 0 bases and J by 5 bases, leaving 17 bases between them. The CDR3 coding sequence is TGTGCCAGCAGCTTGGCCGGGGGAGGATTCCGTACTGAAGCTTTCTTT. Translation: CASSLAGGGFRTEAFF.

The chain couples TRBV5-1 to TRBJ2-3; 8 nucleotides align to TRBD2. The germline CDR1 and CDR2 sequences are SGHRS and YFSETQ. With V trimmed by 0 bases and J by 6 bases, 9 bases remained unmatched. The CDR3 runs to 16 residues. The CDR3 DNA reads TGCGCCAGCAGCTTGGCCGCTAGCGGGCTGGTGGATACGCAGTATTTT. Amino acid sequence: CASSLAASGLVDTQYF.

The J gene is TRBJ2-7, the V gene TRBV4-2, with D uncertain. Germline lookup yields CDR1 LGHNA and CDR2 YNFKEQ. The CDR3 covers 13 residues. Trimming removed 1 base at V and 6 bases at J, with 10 bases between. The CDR3: CASSQGLLGEQYF. CDR3 in DNA: TGTGCCAGCAGCCAAGGCCTACTTGGCGAGCAGTACTTC.